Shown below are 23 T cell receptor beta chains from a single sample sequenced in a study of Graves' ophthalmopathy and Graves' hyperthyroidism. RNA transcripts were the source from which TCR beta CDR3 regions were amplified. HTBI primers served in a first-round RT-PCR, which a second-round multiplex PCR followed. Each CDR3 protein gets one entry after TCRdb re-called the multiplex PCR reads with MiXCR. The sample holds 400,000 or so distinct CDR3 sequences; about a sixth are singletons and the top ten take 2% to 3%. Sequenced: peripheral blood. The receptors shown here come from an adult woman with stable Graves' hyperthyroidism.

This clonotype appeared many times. This CDR3 is CASSRTGMNTEAFF. In nucleotides, the CDR3 is TGTGCCAGCAGTCGGACTGGGATGAACACTGAAGCTTTCTTT. The J gene is TRBJ1-1, the V gene TRBV6-5; D unclear. Per the germline V gene, CDR1 is MNHEY and CDR2 is SVGAGI. The CDR3 contains 14 residues. Trimming left V 5 bases short and J 0 bases short, with 10 bases between.

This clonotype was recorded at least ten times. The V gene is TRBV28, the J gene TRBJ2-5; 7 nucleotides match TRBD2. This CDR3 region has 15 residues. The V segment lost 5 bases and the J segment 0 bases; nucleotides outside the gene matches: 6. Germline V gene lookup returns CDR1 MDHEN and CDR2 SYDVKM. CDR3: CASSQLAQYQETQYF. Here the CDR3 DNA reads TGTGCCAGCAGTCAACTAGCGCAGTACCAAGAGACCCAGTACTTC.

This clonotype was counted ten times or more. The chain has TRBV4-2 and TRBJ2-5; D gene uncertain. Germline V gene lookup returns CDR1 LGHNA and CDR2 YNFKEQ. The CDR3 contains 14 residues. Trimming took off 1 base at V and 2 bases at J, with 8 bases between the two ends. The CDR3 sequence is CASSQGVSQETQYF. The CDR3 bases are TGTGCCAGCAGCCAAGGTGTGTCACAAGAGACCCAGTACTTC.

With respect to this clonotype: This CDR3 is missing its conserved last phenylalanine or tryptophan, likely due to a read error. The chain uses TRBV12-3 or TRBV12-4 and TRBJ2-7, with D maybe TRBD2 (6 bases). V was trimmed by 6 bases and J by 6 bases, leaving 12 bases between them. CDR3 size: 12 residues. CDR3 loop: CASSPRGGEQYS. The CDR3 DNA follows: TGTGCCAGCAGCCCTCGGGGAGGCGAGCAGTACTCC.

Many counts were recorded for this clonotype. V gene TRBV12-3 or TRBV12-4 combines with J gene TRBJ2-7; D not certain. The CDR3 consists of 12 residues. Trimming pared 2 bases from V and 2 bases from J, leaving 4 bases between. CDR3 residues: CASSLMTYEQYF. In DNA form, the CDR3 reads TGTGCCAGCAGTTTAATGACCTACGAGCAGTACTTC.

The CDR3: CASMVGLVEAFF. CDR3 DNA sequence: TGTGCCAGCATGGTAGGACTCGTAGAAGCTTTCTTT. The V and J genes are TRBV6-2 or TRBV6-3 and TRBJ1-1; D unresolved. Germline-derived CDR1 and CDR2 are MNHEY and SVGEGT. With 7 bases removed from V and 8 bases from J, the gap between germline ends came to 14 bases. The CDR3 has 12 residues.

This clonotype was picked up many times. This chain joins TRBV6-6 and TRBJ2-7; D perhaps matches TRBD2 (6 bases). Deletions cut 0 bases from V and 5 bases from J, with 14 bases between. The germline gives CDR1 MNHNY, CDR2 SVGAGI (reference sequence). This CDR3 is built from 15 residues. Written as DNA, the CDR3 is TGTGCCAGCAGTTACTCGACGACTAGTAGCCACGAGCAGTACTTC. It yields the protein CASSYSTTSSHEQYF.

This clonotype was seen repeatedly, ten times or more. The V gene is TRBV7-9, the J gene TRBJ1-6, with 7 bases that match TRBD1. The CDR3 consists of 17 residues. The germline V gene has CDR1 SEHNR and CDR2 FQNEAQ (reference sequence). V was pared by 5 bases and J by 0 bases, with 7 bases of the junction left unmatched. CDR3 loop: CASSPGQSSSYNSPLHF. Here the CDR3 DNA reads TGTGCCAGCAGCCCGGGACAGAGCAGCTCCTATAATTCACCCCTCCACTTT. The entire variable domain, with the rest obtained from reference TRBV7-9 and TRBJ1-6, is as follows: DTGVSQNPRHKITKRGQNVTFRCDPISEHNRLYWYRQTLGQGPEFLTYFQNEAQLEKSRLLSDRFSAERPKGSFSTLEIQRTEQGDSAMYLCASSPGQSSSYNSPLHFGNGTRLTVT.

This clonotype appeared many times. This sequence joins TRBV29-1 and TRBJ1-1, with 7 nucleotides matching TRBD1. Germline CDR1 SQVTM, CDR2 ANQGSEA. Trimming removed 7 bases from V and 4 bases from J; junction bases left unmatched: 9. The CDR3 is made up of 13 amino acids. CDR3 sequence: CSGGEGAVTEAFF. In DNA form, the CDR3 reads TGCAGCGGCGGGGAGGGGGCGGTCACTGAAGCTTTCTTT.

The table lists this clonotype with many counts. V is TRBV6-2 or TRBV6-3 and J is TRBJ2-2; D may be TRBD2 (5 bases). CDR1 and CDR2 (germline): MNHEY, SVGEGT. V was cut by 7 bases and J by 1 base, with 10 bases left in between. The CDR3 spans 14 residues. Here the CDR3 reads CASKEAGNTGELFF. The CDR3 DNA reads TGTGCCAGCAAGGAGGCTGGGAACACCGGGGAGCTGTTTTTT.

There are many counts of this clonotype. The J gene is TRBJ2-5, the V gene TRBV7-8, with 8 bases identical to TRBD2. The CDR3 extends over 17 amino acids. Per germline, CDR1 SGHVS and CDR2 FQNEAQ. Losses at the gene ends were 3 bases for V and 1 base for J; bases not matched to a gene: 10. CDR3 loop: CASSFGLARLIQETQYF. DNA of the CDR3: TGTGCCAGCAGCTTCGGACTAGCCCGGCTCATCCAAGAGACCCAGTACTTC. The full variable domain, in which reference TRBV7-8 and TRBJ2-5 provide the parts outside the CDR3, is GAGVSQSPRYKVAKRGQDVALRCDPISGHVSLFWYQQALGQGPEFLTYFQNEAQLDKSGLPSDRFFAERPEGSVSTLKIQRTQQEDSAVYLCASSFGLARLIQETQYFGPGTRLLVL.

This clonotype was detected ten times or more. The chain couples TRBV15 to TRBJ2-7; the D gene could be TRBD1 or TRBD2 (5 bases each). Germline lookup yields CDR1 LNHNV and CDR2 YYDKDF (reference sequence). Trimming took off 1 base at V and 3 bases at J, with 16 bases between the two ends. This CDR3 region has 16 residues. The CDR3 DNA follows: TGTGCCACCAGCAGAGTTATCGGGACGGATAACTACGAGCAGTACTTC. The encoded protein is CATSRVIGTDNYEQYF.

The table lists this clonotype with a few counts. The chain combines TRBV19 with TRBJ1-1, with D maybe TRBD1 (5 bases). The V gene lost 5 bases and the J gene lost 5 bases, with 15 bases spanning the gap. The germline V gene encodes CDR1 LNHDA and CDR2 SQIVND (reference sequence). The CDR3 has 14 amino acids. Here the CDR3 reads CASSFLTGGTEAFF. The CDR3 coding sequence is TGTGCCAGTAGTTTTCTTACGGGGGGGACTGAAGCTTTCTTT.

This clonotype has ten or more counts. The CDR3 nucleotides read TGTGCCAGCAGCTCGTGGGGCACAGATACGCAGTATTTT. Protein: CASSSWGTDTQYF. This chain joins TRBV7-2 and TRBJ2-3; D unclear. The CDR3 is 13 amino acids. Germline CDR1 and CDR2: SGHTA and FQGNSA. The V end was cut by 4 bases, the J end by 1 base, with 6 bases between.

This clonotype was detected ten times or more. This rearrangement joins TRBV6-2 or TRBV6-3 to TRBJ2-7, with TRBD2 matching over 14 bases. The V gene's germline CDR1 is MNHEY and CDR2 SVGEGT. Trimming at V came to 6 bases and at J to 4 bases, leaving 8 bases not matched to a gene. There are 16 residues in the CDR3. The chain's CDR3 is CASSQGGLAGVYEQYF. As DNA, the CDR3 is TGTGCCAGCAGCCAAGGGGGACTAGCGGGAGTTTACGAGCAGTACTTC.

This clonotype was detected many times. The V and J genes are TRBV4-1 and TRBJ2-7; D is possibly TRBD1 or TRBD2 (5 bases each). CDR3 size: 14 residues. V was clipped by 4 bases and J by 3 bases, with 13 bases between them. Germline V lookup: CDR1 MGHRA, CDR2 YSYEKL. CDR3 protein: CASSPGAGNYEQYF. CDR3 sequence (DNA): TGCGCCAGCAGCCCCGGGGCAGGCAACTACGAGCAGTACTTC.

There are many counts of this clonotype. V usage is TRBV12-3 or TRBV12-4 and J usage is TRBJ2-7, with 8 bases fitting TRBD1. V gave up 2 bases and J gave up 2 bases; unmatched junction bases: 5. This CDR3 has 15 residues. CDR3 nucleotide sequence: TGTGCCAGCAGTTTACAGGGGGCAGTGACCTACGAGCAGTACTTC. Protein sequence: CASSLQGAVTYEQYF.

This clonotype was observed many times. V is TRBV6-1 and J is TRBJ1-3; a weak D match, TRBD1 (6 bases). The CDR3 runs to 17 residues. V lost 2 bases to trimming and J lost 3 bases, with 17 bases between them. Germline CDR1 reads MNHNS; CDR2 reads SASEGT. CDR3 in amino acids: CASSELVWTDDGNTIYF. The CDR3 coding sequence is TGTGCCAGCAGTGAATTGGTATGGACAGACGATGGAAACACCATATATTTT.

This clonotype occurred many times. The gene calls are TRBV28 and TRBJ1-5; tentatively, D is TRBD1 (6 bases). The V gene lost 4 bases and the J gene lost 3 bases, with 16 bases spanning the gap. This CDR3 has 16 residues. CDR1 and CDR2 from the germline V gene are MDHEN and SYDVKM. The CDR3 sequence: CASSSNPTGSNQPQHF. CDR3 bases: TGTGCCAGCAGTTCTAACCCTACAGGGTCCAATCAGCCCCAGCATTTT.

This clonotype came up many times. The CDR3 region is CASSQVGTEAFF. The CDR3 nucleotides are TGTGCCAGCAGTCAGGTGGGCACTGAAGCTTTCTTT. V usage is TRBV27 and J usage is TRBJ1-1, with no clear D. The CDR3 is 12 amino acids. Germline CDR1 MNHEY, CDR2 SMNVEV (reference sequence). V lost 5 bases to trimming and J lost 4 bases, with 8 bases between them.

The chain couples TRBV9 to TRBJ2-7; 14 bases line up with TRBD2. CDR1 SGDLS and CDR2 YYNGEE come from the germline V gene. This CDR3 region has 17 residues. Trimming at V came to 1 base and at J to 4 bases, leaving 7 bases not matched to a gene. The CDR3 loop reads CASSVNGGTSGRYEQYF. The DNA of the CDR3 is TGTGCCAGCAGCGTAAATGGCGGGACTAGCGGGAGATACGAGCAGTACTTC.

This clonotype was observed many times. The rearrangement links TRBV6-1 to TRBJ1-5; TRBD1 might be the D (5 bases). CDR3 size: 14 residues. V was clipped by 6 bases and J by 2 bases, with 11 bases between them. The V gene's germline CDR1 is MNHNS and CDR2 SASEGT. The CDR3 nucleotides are TGTGCCAGCAGCGCGGACATTGGCAATCAGCCCCAGCATTTT. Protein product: CASSADIGNQPQHF.

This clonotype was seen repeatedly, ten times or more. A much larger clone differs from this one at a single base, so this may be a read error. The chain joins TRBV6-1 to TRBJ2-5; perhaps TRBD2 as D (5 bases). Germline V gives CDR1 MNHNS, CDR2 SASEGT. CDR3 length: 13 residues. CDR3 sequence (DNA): TGTGCCAGCAGGATAGCGAGCCAAGAGACCAAGTACTTC. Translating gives CASRIASQETKYF.